The 29 T cell receptor beta chains in this list originate from one sample, sequenced in a study of identical twins (dated by TCRdb to the mid-2010s). The library was prepared using 5' RACE. The instrument given in TCRdb is Illumina HiSeq 2000. TCRdb reran the public reads through fastp at Q25 and MiXCR, keeping productive beta chains. One record per CDR3 amino acid sequence lists the most common genes and DNA. This sample holds approximately 590,000 distinct CDR3 sequences; over 8.5% were observed only once. Of the sample, roughly 3% falls within the top ten clones. These data were likewise used in another study, on yellow fever vaccine responses in identical twins.

The sample taken for sequencing was PBMCs. The receptors come from a young woman in good health.

The table lists this clonotype with a few counts. The chain employs TRBV29-1 and TRBJ2-7, with 13 bases that match TRBD2. This CDR3 comprises 18 residues. With V trimmed by 2 bases and J by 2 bases, 12 bases remained unmatched. The germline CDR1 and CDR2 sequences are SQVTM and ANQGSEA. The CDR3 DNA reads as TGCAGCGTTGAACGCTGGACTAGCGGGAGATCGGCTACCTACGAGCAGTACTTC. Protein sequence: CSVERWTSGRSATYEQYF.

The V and J genes are TRBV6-2 or TRBV6-3 and TRBJ2-1, with D perhaps matching TRBD2 (6 bases). CDR1 is MNHEY, CDR2 SVGEGT, per germline. Trimming removed 5 bases from V and 7 bases from J, with 12 bases in between. The CDR3 contains 13 residues. This CDR3 reads CASSPWEANEQFF. In nucleotides, the CDR3 is TGTGCCAGCAGTCCCTGGGAGGCAAATGAGCAGTTCTTC.

This clonotype was recorded many times. This chain uses TRBV11-2 with TRBJ2-7; maybe TRBD2 (5 bases). V dropped 5 bases and J dropped 4 bases, with 18 bases sitting between them. The CDR3 consists of 15 residues. The germline V gene encodes CDR1 SGHAT and CDR2 FQNNGV. CDR3 region: CASSQAPSPGYEQYF. The DNA for the CDR3 is TGTGCCAGCAGCCAGGCCCCTAGCCCTGGGTACGAGCAGTACTTC. The full variable domain, its missing parts supplied by reference TRBV11-2 and TRBJ2-7, is EAGVAQSPRYKIIEKRQSVAFWCNPISGHATLYWYQQILGQGPKLLIQFQNNGVVDDSQLPKDRFSAERLKGVDSTLKIQPAKLEDSAVYLCASSQAPSPGYEQYFGPGTRLTVT.

The chain carries TRBV20-1 and TRBJ2-6; no clear D gene. The CDR3 totals 17 residues. V lost 6 bases and J lost 0, with 18 bases in between. Looked up from germline, CDR1 is DFQATT and CDR2 is SNEGSKA (reference sequence). The CDR3 sequence is CSAPVSGRISGANVLTF. CDR3 nucleotide sequence: TGCAGTGCCCCCGTTTCCGGCAGGATCTCTGGGGCCAACGTCCTGACTTTC.

This clonotype showed up many times. The rearrangement joins TRBV12-3 or TRBV12-4 to TRBJ2-1; D ambiguous. The V end lost 3 bases, the J end lost 6 bases, and 6 bases lay between the germline ends. The CDR3 is made up of 12 amino acids. CDR3 in amino acids: CASSFRSNEQFF. The CDR3 DNA reads as TGTGCCAGCAGTTTCCGGTCCAATGAGCAGTTCTTC.

This clonotype was detected only once. The chain joins TRBV3-1 to TRBJ2-5, with 11 bases matching TRBD2. Germline assignment: CDR1 LGHDT and CDR2 YNNKEL (reference sequence). V gave up 5 bases and J gave up 6 bases; unmatched junction bases: 5. CDR3 length: 14 amino acids. This CDR3 reads CASSASGGLKTQYF. DNA of the CDR3: TGTGCCAGCAGCGCTAGCGGGGGGTTGAAGACCCAGTACTTC.

This clonotype was seen a few times. The J gene is TRBJ2-5, the V gene TRBV15; tentatively, D is TRBD1 or TRBD2 (5 bases each). From germline, CDR1 is LNHNV and CDR2 YYDKDF (reference sequence). The CDR3 runs 10 residues. V was pared by 3 bases and J by 14 bases, with 10 bases between. DNA of the CDR3: TGTGCCACCAGCAGCGGGGCTCATTACTTC. Protein: CATSSGAHYF.

The V gene is TRBV7-2, the J gene TRBJ2-2; 7 bases fit TRBD2. This CDR3 spans 16 amino acids. V was pared by 1 base and J by 2 bases, with 4 bases of the junction left unmatched. Germline CDR1 SGHTA, CDR2 FQGNSA. CDR3 DNA: TGTGCCAGCAGCTTAGTCGGCGGGGGTAACACCGGGGAGCTGTTTTTT. Translation gives CASSLVGGGNTGELFF.

V and J are TRBV3-1 and TRBJ2-3, with TRBD2 matching 13 bases. Trimming removed 2 bases from V and 2 bases from J; junction bases left unmatched: 4. The CDR3 has 17 amino acids. CDR1 and CDR2 (germline): LGHDT, YNNKEL (reference sequence). CDR3 nucleotide sequence: TGTGCCAGCAGCCAACCCGGACTAGCGGGGGTCACAGATACGCAGTATTTT. Translation gives CASSQPGLAGVTDTQYF.

In its sample, this clonotype was seen a few times. The chain has TRBV25-1 and TRBJ2-7; D remains unclear. Between the trimmed V and J ends, which lost 8 bases and 3 bases, there was a span of 14 bases. The CDR3 length is 13 residues. Germline CDR1 and CDR2: MGHDK and SYGVNS. The CDR3 loop reads CASARAEGYEQYF. The DNA of the CDR3 is TGTGCCAGCGCCCGGGCAGAAGGCTACGAGCAGTACTTC.

This clonotype has just a few counts. The gene calls are TRBV29-1 and TRBJ2-7; 7 nucleotides agree with TRBD1. Trimming at V came to 4 bases and at J to 6 bases, leaving 9 bases not matched to a gene. Germline V gene lookup returns CDR1 SQVTM and CDR2 ANQGSEA. The CDR3 is 13 residues long. CDR3: CSVVDRERLEQYF. DNA for the CDR3: TGCAGCGTTGTTGACAGGGAACGACTCGAGCAGTACTTC.

A few counts support this clonotype. This sequence joins TRBV2 and TRBJ2-7; 7 positions agree with TRBD1. Unmatched junction bases numbered 4, after V lost 6 bases and J lost 2 bases. This CDR3 is 13 amino acids long. Germline CDR1 is SNHLY and CDR2 is FYNNEI. The CDR3 reads CASSGTATYEQYF. DNA of the CDR3: TGTGCCAGCAGCGGGACAGCGACCTACGAGCAGTACTTC.

This clonotype has only a few counts. For the CDR3, the DNA is TGTGCCAGCAGTTCACGGACAGGGGCGAAGAACACTTTGACTGAAGCTTTCTTT. Its translation is CASSSRTGAKNTLTEAFF. The chain recombines TRBV27 with TRBJ1-1, with 9 bases that match TRBD1. Germline values: CDR1 MNHEY, CDR2 SMNVEV (reference sequence). V was clipped by 4 bases and J by 5 bases; unmatched bases: 17. The CDR3 is 18 residues long.

J is TRBJ2-1 and V is TRBV20-1, with 9 bases that match TRBD1. The CDR3 contains 14 residues. V was clipped by 6 bases and J by 5 bases; unmatched bases: 8. Per germline, CDR1 DFQATT and CDR2 SNEGSKA (reference sequence). The CDR3 sequence: CSAYGQGRHNEQFF. For the CDR3, the DNA is TGCAGTGCCTACGGACAGGGGAGGCACAATGAGCAGTTCTTC.

This clonotype was counted at least ten times. The chain employs TRBV7-9 and TRBJ2-7; 7 nucleotides match TRBD1. This CDR3 is 16 amino acids long. Trimming took 6 bases from V and 0 from J; bases not matched to a gene: 11. Germline V lookup: CDR1 SEHNR, CDR2 FQNEAQ (reference sequence). This CDR3 is CASSPRQGQSSYEQYF. The CDR3, as DNA: TGTGCCAGCAGTCCGCGACAGGGCCAGAGCTCCTACGAGCAGTACTTC. The full variable domain, completed using reference TRBV7-9 and TRBJ2-7, is DTGVSQNPRHKITKRGQNVTFRCDPISEHNRLYWYRQTLGQGPEFLTYFQNEAQLEKSRLLSDRFSAERPKGSFSTLEIQRTEQGDSAMYLCASSPRQGQSSYEQYFGPGTRLTVT.

This clonotype has only a few counts. The V call is TRBV11-1, the J call TRBJ2-1, with a possible D match to TRBD2 (6 bases). Germline CDR1 SGHAT, CDR2 FQDESV (reference sequence). Trimming took off 3 bases at V and 6 bases at J, with 12 bases between the two ends. This CDR3 contains 14 residues. CDR3 loop: CASSFPGDVNEQFF. CDR3 in DNA: TGTGCCAGCAGCTTTCCGGGAGACGTCAATGAGCAGTTCTTC.

This clonotype was detected many times. V usage is TRBV5-1 and J usage is TRBJ2-3; TRBD2 matches at 9 bases. V was clipped by 2 bases and J by 5 bases; unmatched bases: 9. Germline V gene lookup returns CDR1 SGHRS and CDR2 YFSETQ. This CDR3 comprises 16 residues. The CDR3 coding sequence is TGCGCCAGCAGCTTAGACCTCAGCGGGGGGCTAGATACGCAGTATTTT. It encodes CASSLDLSGGLDTQYF.

This clonotype has at least ten counts. DNA for the CDR3: TGTGCCAGCACCCTGACAGTGTCTTCACCCCTCCACTTT. It is translated as CASTLTVSSPLHF. V gene TRBV12-3 or TRBV12-4 combines with J gene TRBJ1-6; D may be TRBD1 (5 bases). The V end was cut by 7 bases, the J end by 9 bases, with 13 bases between. The CDR3 totals 13 residues.

The chain uses TRBV29-1 and TRBJ2-5, with 10 nucleotides matching TRBD2. The CDR3 is 15 amino acids. With 0 bases clipped from V and 3 bases from J, the junction kept 4 bases outside the gene matches. Germline lookup yields CDR1 SQVTM and CDR2 ANQGSEA. This CDR3 reads CSVEDGLAEEETQYF. The CDR3 coding sequence is TGCAGCGTTGAAGACGGACTAGCGGAGGAAGAGACCCAGTACTTC.

The rearrangement links TRBV4-3 to TRBJ2-5; D gene unclear. Per the germline V gene, CDR1 is LGHNA and CDR2 is YSLEER. This CDR3 spans 15 amino acids. V was pared by 0 bases and J by 1 base, with 9 bases between. This chain's CDR3 is CASSQDKSVQETQYF. The CDR3 coding sequence is TGCGCCAGCAGCCAAGATAAAAGCGTCCAAGAGACCCAGTACTTC.

This clonotype was detected ten times or more. Here the CDR3 reads CSAVRETLLDEQFF. The CDR3 DNA is TGCAGCGCCGTCAGGGAAACCCTTTTGGATGAGCAGTTCTTC. J is TRBJ2-1 and V is TRBV29-1, with a possible D match to TRBD1 (5 bases). Germline V gives CDR1 SQVTM, CDR2 ANQGSEA. This CDR3 has 14 amino acids. V was trimmed by 7 bases and J by 8 bases, leaving 21 bases between them.

This clonotype was counted between two and nine times. This sequence joins TRBV20-1 and TRBJ2-7, with 10 bases aligning to TRBD2. There are 15 residues in the CDR3. In germline, CDR1 is DFQATT, CDR2 SNEGSKA (reference sequence). Trimming at V came to 0 bases and at J to 3 bases, leaving 5 bases not matched to a gene. CDR3 in amino acids: CSARDLAGEFYEQYF. CDR3 nucleotides: TGCAGTGCTAGAGATCTAGCGGGGGAATTCTACGAGCAGTACTTC.

This clonotype has a count of ten or more. The chain employs TRBV5-1 and TRBJ2-1; weak D call: TRBD1 (6 bases). This CDR3 comprises 16 residues. V lost 0 bases and J 0 bases, leaving 10 bases between the germline ends. Germline lookup yields CDR1 SGHRS and CDR2 YFSETQ. CDR3 coding DNA: TGCGCCAGCAGCTTGGGGGACATGGGCTCCTACAATGAGCAGTTCTTC. Translating it yields CASSLGDMGSYNEQFF.

The chain uses TRBV5-1 and TRBJ2-2; tentative D call: TRBD1 (5 bases). Trimming shortened V by 4 bases and J by 2 bases, and 12 bases separated the two germline ends. The CDR3 is made up of 15 amino acids. The germline V gene encodes CDR1 SGHRS and CDR2 YFSETQ. CDR3 loop: CASSRTTGNTGELFF. The CDR3 region has the DNA TGCGCCAGCAGCAGAACCACAGGAAACACCGGGGAGCTGTTTTTT. The whole variable domain, filled in from reference TRBV5-1 and TRBJ2-2, reads KAGVTQTPRYLIKTRGQQVTLSCSPISGHRSVSWYQQTPGQGLQFLFEYFSETQRNKGNFPGRFSGRQFSNSRSEMNVSTLELGDSALYLCASSRTTGNTGELFFGEGSRLTVL.

This clonotype was picked up many times. The chain links TRBV4-3 to TRBJ2-7, with D perhaps given as TRBD1 or TRBD2 (6 bases each). The V end was cut by 0 bases, the J end by 6 bases, with 21 bases between. Germline assignment: CDR1 LGHNA and CDR2 YSLEER. The CDR3 consists of 17 residues. CDR3 sequence reads: CASSQDWRGASVGEQYF. DNA of the CDR3: TGCGCCAGCAGCCAAGATTGGAGGGGGGCGTCTGTTGGCGAGCAGTACTTC.

V and J are TRBV30 and TRBJ1-3; D gene ambiguous. The CDR3 has 12 amino acids. Per germline, CDR1 GTSNPN and CDR2 SVGIG (reference sequence). Trimming removed 0 bases from V and 4 bases from J, with 4 bases in between. The CDR3 protein is CAWSVVGNTIYF. CDR3 DNA sequence: TGTGCCTGGAGTGTAGTGGGAAACACCATATATTTT.

This clonotype was counted ten times or more. The chain links TRBV5-1 to TRBJ2-1; maybe TRBD2 (5 bases). This CDR3 comprises 16 residues. Trimming left V 4 bases short and J 7 bases short, with 21 bases between. The germline gives CDR1 SGHRS, CDR2 YFSETQ. CDR3 sequence (DNA): TGCGCCAGCAGCCGTAGCGACTATCAGATGGGGAATGAGCAGTTCTTC. Protein product: CASSRSDYQMGNEQFF.

V gene TRBV5-1 combines with J gene TRBJ2-3; D uncertain. Looked up from germline, CDR1 is SGHRS and CDR2 is YFSETQ. V lost 7 bases to trimming and J lost 2 bases, with 14 bases between them. The CDR3 has 14 amino acids. The CDR3 region is CASGSSRATDTQYF. CDR3 coding DNA: TGCGCCAGCGGATCTTCCCGGGCCACAGATACGCAGTATTTT.

This clonotype was counted ten times or more. CDR3 nucleotide sequence: TGTGCCACCAAGGGCCTCGATACGCAGTATTTT. Translation: CATKGLDTQYF. J is TRBJ2-3 and V is TRBV28; D remains ambiguous. Trimming took off 10 bases at V and 6 bases at J, with 11 bases between the two ends. Germline V gene data show CDR1 as MDHEN and CDR2 as SYDVKM. The CDR3 sequence is 11 residues long.